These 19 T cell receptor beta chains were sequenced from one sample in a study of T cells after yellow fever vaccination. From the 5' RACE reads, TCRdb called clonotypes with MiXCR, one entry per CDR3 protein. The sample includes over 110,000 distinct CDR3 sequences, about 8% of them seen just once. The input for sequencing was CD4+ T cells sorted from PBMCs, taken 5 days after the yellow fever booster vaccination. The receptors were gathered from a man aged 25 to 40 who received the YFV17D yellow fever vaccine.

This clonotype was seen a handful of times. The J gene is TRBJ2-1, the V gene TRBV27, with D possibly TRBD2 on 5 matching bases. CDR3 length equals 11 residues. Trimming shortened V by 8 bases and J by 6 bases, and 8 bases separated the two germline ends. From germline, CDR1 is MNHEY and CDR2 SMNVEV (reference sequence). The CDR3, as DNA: TGTGCCAGCTGGCGGGCCAATGAGCAGTTCTTC. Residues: CASWRANEQFF.

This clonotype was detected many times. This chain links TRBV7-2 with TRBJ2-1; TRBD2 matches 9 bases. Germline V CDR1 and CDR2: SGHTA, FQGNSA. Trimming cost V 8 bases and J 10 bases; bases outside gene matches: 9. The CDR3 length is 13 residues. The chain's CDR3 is CASGTSGQEEQFF. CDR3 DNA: TGTGCCAGCGGAACTAGCGGGCAAGAAGAGCAGTTCTTC.

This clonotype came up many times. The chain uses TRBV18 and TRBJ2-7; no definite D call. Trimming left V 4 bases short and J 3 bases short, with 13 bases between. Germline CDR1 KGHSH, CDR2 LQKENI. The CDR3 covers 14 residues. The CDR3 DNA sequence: TGTGCCAGCTCACTAACACAAAACAGCTACGAGCAGTACTTC. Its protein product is CASSLTQNSYEQYF.

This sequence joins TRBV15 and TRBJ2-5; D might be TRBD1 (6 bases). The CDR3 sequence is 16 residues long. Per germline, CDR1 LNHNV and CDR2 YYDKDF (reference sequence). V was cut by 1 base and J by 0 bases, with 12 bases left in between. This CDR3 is CATSRVRTGYQETQYF. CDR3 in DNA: TGTGCCACCAGCAGAGTTCGTACAGGGTACCAAGAGACCCAGTACTTC.

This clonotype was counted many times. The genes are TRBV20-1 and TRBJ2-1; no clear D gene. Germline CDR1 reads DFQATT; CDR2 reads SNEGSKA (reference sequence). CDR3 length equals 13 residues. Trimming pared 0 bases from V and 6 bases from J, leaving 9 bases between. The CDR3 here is CSARDQPVNEQFF. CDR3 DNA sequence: TGCAGTGCTAGAGACCAGCCTGTCAATGAGCAGTTCTTC.

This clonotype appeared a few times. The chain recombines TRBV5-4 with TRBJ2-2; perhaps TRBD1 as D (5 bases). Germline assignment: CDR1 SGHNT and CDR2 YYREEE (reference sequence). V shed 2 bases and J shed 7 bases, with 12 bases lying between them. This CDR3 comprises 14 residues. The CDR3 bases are TGTGCCAGCAGCTTTATACAGGCGCGCGGGGAGCTGTTTTTT. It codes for CASSFIQARGELFF.

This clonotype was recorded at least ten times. CDR3 sequence: CSAREAGSGNTIYF. CDR3 in DNA: TGCAGTGCTAGAGAGGCCGGATCTGGAAACACCATATATTTT. V gene TRBV20-1 combines with J gene TRBJ1-3, with no clear D. This CDR3 spans 14 amino acids. Germline V gives CDR1 DFQATT, CDR2 SNEGSKA (reference sequence). Trimming pared 0 bases from V and 1 base from J, leaving 7 bases between.

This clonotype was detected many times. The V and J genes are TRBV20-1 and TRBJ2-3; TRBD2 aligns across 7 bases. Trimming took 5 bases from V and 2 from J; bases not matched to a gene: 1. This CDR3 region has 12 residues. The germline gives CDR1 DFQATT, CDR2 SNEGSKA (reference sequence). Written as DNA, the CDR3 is TGCAGTGCTCGGGACTACACAGATACGCAGTATTTT. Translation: CSARDYTDTQYF.

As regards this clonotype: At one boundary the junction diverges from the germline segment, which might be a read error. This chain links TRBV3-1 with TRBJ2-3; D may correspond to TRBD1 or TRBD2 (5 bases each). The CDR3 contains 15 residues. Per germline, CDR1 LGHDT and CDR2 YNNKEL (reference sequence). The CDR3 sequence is CATTNRGLSTETQYF. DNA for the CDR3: TGTGCCACCACCAACCGGGGCCTTTCCACAGAGACGCAGTATTTT.

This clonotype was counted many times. As DNA, the CDR3 is TGTGCCACCAGTGATTCGTCCGGTGGCGGGGCTTACTATGAAGCTTTCTTT. Encoded protein: CATSDSSGGGAYYEAFF. The V call is TRBV24-1, the J call TRBJ1-1, with a tentative D call TRBD1 (5 bases). V was pared by 2 bases and J by 7 bases, with 22 bases between. Germline CDR1 KGHDR, CDR2 SFDVKD. The CDR3 covers 17 residues.

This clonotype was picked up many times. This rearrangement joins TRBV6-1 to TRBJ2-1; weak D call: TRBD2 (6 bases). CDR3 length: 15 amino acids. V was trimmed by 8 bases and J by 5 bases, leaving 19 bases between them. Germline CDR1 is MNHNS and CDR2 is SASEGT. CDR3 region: CASGEDRDWNNEQFF. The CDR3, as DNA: TGTGCCAGCGGGGAGGACCGGGACTGGAACAATGAGCAGTTCTTC.

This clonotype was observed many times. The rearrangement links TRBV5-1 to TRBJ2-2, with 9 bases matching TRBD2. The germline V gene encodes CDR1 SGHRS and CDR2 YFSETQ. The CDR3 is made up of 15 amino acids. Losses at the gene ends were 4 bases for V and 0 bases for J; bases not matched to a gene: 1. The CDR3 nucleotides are TGCGCCAGCAGCATAGCGGGAGCGAACACCGGGGAGCTGTTTTTT. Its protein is CASSIAGANTGELFF.

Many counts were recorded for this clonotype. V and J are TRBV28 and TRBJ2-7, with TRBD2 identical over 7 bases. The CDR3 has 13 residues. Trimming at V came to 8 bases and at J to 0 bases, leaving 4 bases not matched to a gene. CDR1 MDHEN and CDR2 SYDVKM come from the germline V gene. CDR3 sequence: CASRWGGSYEQYF. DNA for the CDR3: TGTGCCAGCCGCTGGGGGGGCTCCTACGAGCAGTACTTC.

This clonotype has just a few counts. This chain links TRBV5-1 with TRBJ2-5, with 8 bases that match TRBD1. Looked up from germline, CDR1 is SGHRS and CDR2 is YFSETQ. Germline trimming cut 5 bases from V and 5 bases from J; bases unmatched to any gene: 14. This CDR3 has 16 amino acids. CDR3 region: CASSSQPAGGVETQYF. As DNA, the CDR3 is TGCGCCAGCAGTTCTCAGCCGGCAGGGGGCGTGGAGACCCAGTACTTC.

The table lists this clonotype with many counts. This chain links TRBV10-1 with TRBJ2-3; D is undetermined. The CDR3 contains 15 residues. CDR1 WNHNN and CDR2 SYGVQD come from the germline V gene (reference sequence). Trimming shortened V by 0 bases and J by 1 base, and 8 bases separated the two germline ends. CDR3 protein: CASSESGGRTDTQYF. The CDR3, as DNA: TGCGCCAGCAGTGAGTCGGGCGGTCGCACAGATACGCAGTATTTT.

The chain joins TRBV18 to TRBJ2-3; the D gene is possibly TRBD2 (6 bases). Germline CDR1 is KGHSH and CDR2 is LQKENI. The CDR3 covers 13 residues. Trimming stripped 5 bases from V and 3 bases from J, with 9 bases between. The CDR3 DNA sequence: TGTGCCAGCTCAAGGGCGGGGACAGATACGCAGTATTTT. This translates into CASSRAGTDTQYF.

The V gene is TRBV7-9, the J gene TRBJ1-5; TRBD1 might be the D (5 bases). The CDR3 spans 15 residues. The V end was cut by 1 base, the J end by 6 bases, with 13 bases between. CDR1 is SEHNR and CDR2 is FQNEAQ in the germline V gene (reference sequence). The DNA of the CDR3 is TGTGCCAGCAGCTTAGGTGGGACCGTGTCTCAGCCCCAGCATTTT. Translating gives CASSLGGTVSQPQHF.

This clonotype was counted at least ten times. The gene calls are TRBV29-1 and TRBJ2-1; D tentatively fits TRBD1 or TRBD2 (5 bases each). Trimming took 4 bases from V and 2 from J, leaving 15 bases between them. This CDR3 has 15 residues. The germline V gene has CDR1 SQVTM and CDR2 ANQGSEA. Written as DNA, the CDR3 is TGCAGCGTTGGATCTCGGGGCGGTACCTACAATGAGCAGTTCTTC. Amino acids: CSVGSRGGTYNEQFF.

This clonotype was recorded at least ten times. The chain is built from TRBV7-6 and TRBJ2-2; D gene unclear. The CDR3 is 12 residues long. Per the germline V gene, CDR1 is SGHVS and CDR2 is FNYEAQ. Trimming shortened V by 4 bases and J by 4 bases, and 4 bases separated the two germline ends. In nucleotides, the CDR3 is TGTGCCAGCAGCTCCCCCACCGGGGAGCTGTTTTTT. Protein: CASSSPTGELFF. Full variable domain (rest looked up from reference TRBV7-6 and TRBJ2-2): GAGVSQSPRYKVTKRGQDVALRCDPISGHVSLYWYRQALGQGPEFLTYFNYEAQQDKSGLPNDRFSAERPEGSISTLTIQRTEQRDSAMYRCASSSPTGELFFGEGSRLTVL.